The 17 T cell receptor beta chains below were found in one sample sequenced in a study of CD8+ T cells in alopecia areata. Isolated RNA was reverse transcribed into cDNA used as the sequencing template. Using immunoSEQ multiplex PCR, the repertoire was profiled, and TCRdb retains in-frame clones only, with some absent. The sample has some 95,000 clones; 40% to 55% are singletons. Sequenced sample: CD4+ T cells sorted from blood. The receptor set was obtained from a human donor with alopecia areata.

The chain has TRBV9 and TRBJ2-6; D gene ambiguous. The CDR3 has 15 residues. Germline CDR1 SGDLS, CDR2 YYNGEE. V lost 0 bases and J lost 0, with 4 bases in between. CDR3: CASSVVDSGANVLTF. CDR3 bases: TGTGCCAGCAGCGTAGTGGACTCTGGGGCCAACGTCCTGACTTTC.

The table lists this clone with a few counts. The CDR3 sequence: CASSQDAGLGYYGYTF. In DNA, the CDR3 is TGTGCCAGCAGCCAAGATGCGGGTTTGGGATACTATGGCTACACCTTC. The rearrangement links TRBV14 to TRBJ1-2; D not certain. The germline V and J ends were trimmed by 0 bases and 3 bases, with 14 bases remaining between them. Germline CDR1 reads SGHDN; CDR2 reads FVKESK. This CDR3 comprises 16 residues.

In this sample, this clone turned up a few times. V usage is TRBV29-1 and J usage is TRBJ1-5, with 8 bases matching TRBD1. The V gene end was trimmed by 5 bases and the J gene end by 1 base; junction bases not matched to a gene: 1. The CDR3 covers 13 residues. From germline, CDR1 is SQVTM and CDR2 ANQGSEA. CDR3 residues: CSVTGGSNQPQHF. The CDR3 DNA follows: TGCAGCGTTACAGGGGGGAGCAATCAGCCCCAGCATTTT.

The chain joins TRBV9 to TRBJ2-5, with 7 nucleotides matching TRBD1. The J call may not be correct, given that the DNA end is closer to TRBJ2-7. Looked up from germline, CDR1 is SGDLS and CDR2 is YYNGEE. CDR3 length: 14 amino acids. The DNA of the CDR3 is TGTGCCAGCAGCGTTCAACAGGGGTCTGCCGAGCAGTACTTC. The encoded protein is CASSVQQGSAEQYF.

This clone was seen a few times. The V and J genes are TRBV20-1 and TRBJ2-5; no definite D call. This CDR3 is built from 11 residues. The V and J ends lost 3 bases and 2 bases respectively, with 4 bases between them. CDR1 is DFQATT and CDR2 is SNEGSKA in the germline V gene (reference sequence). The CDR3 DNA reads TGCAGTGCTAGCGAACAAGAGACCCAGTACTTC. Encoded protein: CSASEQETQYF.

This clone was detected only a few times. CDR3 nucleotide sequence: TGTGCCAGCTCAGGAGGGTTCTACGAGCAGTACTTC. Protein sequence: CASSGGFYEQYF. This chain connects TRBV18 to TRBJ2-7; perhaps TRBD2 as D (6 bases). CDR1 KGHSH and CDR2 LQKENI come from the germline V gene. The CDR3 is 12 residues long. V was trimmed by 5 bases and J by 3 bases, leaving 8 bases between them.

This clone was counted only a few times. The rearrangement links TRBV29-1 to TRBJ2-5; possible D gene TRBD2, 5 bases. The germline V and J ends were trimmed by 7 bases and 5 bases, with 11 bases remaining between them. Germline loops: CDR1 SQVTM, CDR2 ANQGSEA. This CDR3 has 11 residues. The CDR3 DNA sequence: TGCAGCGCCGGCACGGGGGAGACCCAGTACTTC. Residues: CSAGTGETQYF.

This clone was picked up a small number of times. This chain joins TRBV29-1 and TRBJ2-5; no clear D gene. The CDR3 extends over 12 amino acids. Germline values: CDR1 SQVTM, CDR2 ANQGSEA. The ends were cut back, 7 bases at V and 1 base at J, with 10 bases in the middle. The CDR3 region is CSALGVQETQYF. CDR3 coding DNA: TGCAGCGCCCTAGGAGTCCAAGAGACCCAGTACTTC. The full variable domain, with the rest looked up from reference TRBV29-1 and TRBJ2-5, is SAVISQKPSRDICQRGTSLTIQCQVDSQVTMMFWYRQQPGQSLTLIATANQGSEATYESGFVIDKFPISRPNLTFSTLTVSNMSPEDSSIYLCSALGVQETQYFGPGTRLLVL.

This clone has just one count. The rearrangement uses TRBV5-1 and TRBJ1-2; D not resolved. V was clipped by 2 bases and J by 8 bases, with 19 bases between them. The CDR3 covers 15 residues. Germline V gene lookup returns CDR1 SGHRS and CDR2 YFSETQ. The CDR3 DNA sequence: TGCGCCAGCAGCTTCCCGGAGGCAGGTACGGAAGGCTACACCTTC. This translates into CASSFPEAGTEGYTF.

The V gene is TRBV29-1, the J gene TRBJ2-3; D ambiguous. The CDR3 has 11 amino acids. Germline loops: CDR1 SQVTM, CDR2 ANQGSEA. Between the trimmed V and J ends, which lost 7 bases and 2 bases, there was a span of 7 bases. The CDR3 sequence is CSGANTDTQYF. In DNA form, the CDR3 reads TGCAGCGGGGCTAACACAGATACGCAGTATTTT.

The V gene is TRBV29-1, the J gene TRBJ2-5, with D unresolved. CDR1 is SQVTM and CDR2 is ANQGSEA in the germline V gene. The CDR3 is made up of 10 amino acids. Deletions cut 2 bases from V and 5 bases from J, with 3 bases between. The CDR3 DNA is TGCAGCGTTGAACTCGAGACCCAGTACTTC. Encoded protein: CSVELETQYF.

The rearrangement links TRBV7-2 to TRBJ2-1, with D perhaps matching TRBD1 or TRBD2 (5 bases each). Germline lookup yields CDR1 SGHTA and CDR2 FQGNSA. Trimming cost V 0 bases and J 12 bases, with 18 bases left between them. CDR3 size: 15 residues. In DNA form, the CDR3 reads TGTGCCAGCAGCTTAGCGACAGTGCAGGGAGCGTCGCAGTTCTTC. As protein: CASSLATVQGASQFF.

The chain joins TRBV7-8 to TRBJ2-1; D is uncertain. Per germline, CDR1 SGHVS and CDR2 FQNEAQ. V shed 2 bases and J shed 6 bases, with 8 bases lying between them. The CDR3 sequence is 13 residues long. The CDR3 bases are TGTGCCAGCAGCTTAAGGATCCCCAATGAGCAGTTCTTC. It is translated as CASSLRIPNEQFF.

This chain uses TRBV4-1 with TRBJ2-3; 7 nucleotides agree with TRBD1. Germline V gives CDR1 MGHRA, CDR2 YSYEKL. The ends lost 6 bases at V and 3 bases at J; junction bases unmatched: 9. This CDR3 comprises 15 residues. The CDR3 spells CASRPLTGRTDTQYF. CDR3 DNA: TGCGCCAGCAGACCCCTGACAGGGAGAACAGATACGCAGTATTTT.

The rearrangement uses TRBV5-1 and TRBJ2-4; D ambiguous. V gave up 0 bases and J gave up 5 bases, with 6 bases separating them. The CDR3 spans 13 residues. The germline CDR1 and CDR2 sequences are SGHRS and YFSETQ. CDR3 sequence: CASSLAGQNIQYF. CDR3 nucleotides: TGCGCCAGCAGCTTGGCCGGACAAAACATTCAGTACTTC. The whole variable domain, filled in from reference TRBV5-1 and TRBJ2-4, reads KAGVTQTPRYLIKTRGQQVTLSCSPISGHRSVSWYQQTPGQGLQFLFEYFSETQRNKGNFPGRFSGRQFSNSRSEMNVSTLELGDSALYLCASSLAGQNIQYFGAGTRLSVL.

This clone turned up a few times. The rearrangement links TRBV29-1 to TRBJ2-7; possibly TRBD2 for D (6 bases). The V and J ends lost 3 bases and 5 bases respectively, with 11 bases between them. CDR1 is SQVTM and CDR2 is ANQGSEA in the germline V gene. The CDR3 loop spans 12 amino acids. CDR3 bases: TGCAGCGTTGAGGGCCAGCGGGACGAGCAGTACTTC. This gives the protein CSVEGQRDEQYF.

V is TRBV2 and J is TRBJ2-4, with 7 nucleotides matching TRBD1. Per the germline V gene, CDR1 is SNHLY and CDR2 is FYNNEI. V was pared by 5 bases and J by 6 bases, with 7 bases of the junction left unmatched. This CDR3 comprises 14 residues. CDR3 protein: CASSTQGSGNIQYF. DNA for the CDR3: TGTGCCAGCAGTACACAGGGGAGTGGAAACATTCAGTACTTC.